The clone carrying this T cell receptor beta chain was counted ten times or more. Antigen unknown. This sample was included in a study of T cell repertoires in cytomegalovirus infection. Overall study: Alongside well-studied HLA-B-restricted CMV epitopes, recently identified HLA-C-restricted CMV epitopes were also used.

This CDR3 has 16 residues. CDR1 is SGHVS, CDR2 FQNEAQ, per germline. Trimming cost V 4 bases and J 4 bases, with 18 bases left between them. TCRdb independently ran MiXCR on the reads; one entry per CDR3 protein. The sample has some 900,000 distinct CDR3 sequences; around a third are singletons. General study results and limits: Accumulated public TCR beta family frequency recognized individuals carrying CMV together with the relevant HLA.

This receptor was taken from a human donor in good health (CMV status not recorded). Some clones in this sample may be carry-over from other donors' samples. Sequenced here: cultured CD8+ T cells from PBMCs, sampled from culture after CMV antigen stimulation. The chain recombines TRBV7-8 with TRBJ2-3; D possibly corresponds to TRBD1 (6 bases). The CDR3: CASSSRDIFVSDTQYF. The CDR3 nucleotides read TGTGCCAGCAGCTCACGGGACATCTTCGTCTCAGATACGCAGTATTTT. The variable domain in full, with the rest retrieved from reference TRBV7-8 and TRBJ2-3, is GAGVSQSPRYKVAKRGQDVALRCDPISGHVSLFWYQQALGQGPEFLTYFQNEAQLDKSGLPSDRFFAERPEGSVSTLKIQRTQQEDSAVYLCASSSRDIFVSDTQYFGPGTRLTVL.